This entry is about one T cell receptor beta chain. The sample belongs to a study of blood T cell repertoires in COVID-19. Study information: COVID-19 samples, acute and convalescent, were from the United States, Italy and Spain. In each case, the material was cDNA or gDNA derived from T cells, B-cell-depleted T cells, or PBMCs.

Study processing details: Amplification with reference gene primers provided the estimates of nucleated cell counts. Using immunoSEQ multiplex PCR, the repertoire was profiled, and TCRdb retains in-frame clones only, with some absent. From that table come the V and J calls and clone size; the DNA was used to work out D and trimming. The sample lists roughly 200,000 clones; just under 80% were seen once. The sequenced sample was peripheral blood. This TCR derives from a woman of 80 years or more with active or convalescent COVID-19.

The CDR3: CASSINLRGQHWGYTF. CDR3 bases: TGTGCCAGCAGTATTAACCTACGGGGACAACACTGGGGCTACACCTTC. The chain combines TRBV28 with TRBJ1-2; tentative D call: TRBD1 (6 bases). The germline V gene has CDR1 MDHEN and CDR2 SYDVKM. V dropped 5 bases and J dropped 8 bases, with 24 bases sitting between them. The CDR3 contains 16 residues.